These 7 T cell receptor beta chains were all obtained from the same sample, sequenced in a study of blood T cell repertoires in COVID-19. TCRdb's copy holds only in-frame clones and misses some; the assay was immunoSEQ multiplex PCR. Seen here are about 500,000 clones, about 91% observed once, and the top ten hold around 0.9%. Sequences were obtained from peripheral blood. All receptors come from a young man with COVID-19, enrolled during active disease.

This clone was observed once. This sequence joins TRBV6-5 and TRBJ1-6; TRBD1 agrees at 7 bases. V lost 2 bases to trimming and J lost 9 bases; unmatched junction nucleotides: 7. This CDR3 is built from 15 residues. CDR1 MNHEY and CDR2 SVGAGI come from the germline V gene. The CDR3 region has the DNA TGTGCCAGCAGTTACACAAGACAGGGAACTTCACCCCTCCACTTT. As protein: CASSYTRQGTSPLHF.

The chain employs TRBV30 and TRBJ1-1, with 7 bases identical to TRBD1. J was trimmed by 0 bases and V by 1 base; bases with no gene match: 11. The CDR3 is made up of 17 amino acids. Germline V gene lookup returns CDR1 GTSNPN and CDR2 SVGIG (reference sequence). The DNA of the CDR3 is TGTGCCTGGAGTGGGGAAACAGGGGTCACAGTGAACACTGAAGCTTTCTTT. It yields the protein CAWSGETGVTVNTEAFF.

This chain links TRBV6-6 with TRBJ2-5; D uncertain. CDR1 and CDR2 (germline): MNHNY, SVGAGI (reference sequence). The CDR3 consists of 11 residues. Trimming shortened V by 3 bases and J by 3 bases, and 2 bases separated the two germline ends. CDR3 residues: CASSYKETQYF. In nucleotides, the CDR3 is TGTGCCAGCAGTTATAAAGAGACCCAGTACTTC.

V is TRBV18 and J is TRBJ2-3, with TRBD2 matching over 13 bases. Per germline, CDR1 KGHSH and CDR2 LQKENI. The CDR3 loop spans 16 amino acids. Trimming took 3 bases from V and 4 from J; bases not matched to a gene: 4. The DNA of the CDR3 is TGTGCCAGCTCACCCGGTACTAGCGGGAGGGCAGATACGCAGTATTTT. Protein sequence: CASSPGTSGRADTQYF.

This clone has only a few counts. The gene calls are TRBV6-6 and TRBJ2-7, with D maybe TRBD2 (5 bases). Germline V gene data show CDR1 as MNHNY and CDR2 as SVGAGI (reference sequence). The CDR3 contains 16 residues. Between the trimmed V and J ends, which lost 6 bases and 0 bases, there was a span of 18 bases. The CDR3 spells CASSDLATFSSYEQYF. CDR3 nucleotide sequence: TGTGCCAGCAGCGACCTAGCAACCTTCAGCTCCTACGAGCAGTACTTC.

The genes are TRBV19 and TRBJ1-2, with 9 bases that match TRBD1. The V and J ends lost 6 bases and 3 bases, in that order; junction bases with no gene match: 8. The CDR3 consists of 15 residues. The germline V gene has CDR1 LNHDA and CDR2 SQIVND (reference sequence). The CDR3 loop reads CASSLGQGIYYGYTF. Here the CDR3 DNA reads TGTGCCAGTAGCCTCGGACAGGGGATCTACTATGGCTACACCTTC.

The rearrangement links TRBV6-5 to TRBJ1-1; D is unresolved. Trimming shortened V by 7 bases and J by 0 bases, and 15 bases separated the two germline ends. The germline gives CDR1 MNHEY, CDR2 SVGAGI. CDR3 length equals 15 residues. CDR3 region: CASTGERLMNTEAFF. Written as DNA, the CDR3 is TGTGCCAGCACCGGGGAGAGGTTAATGAACACTGAAGCTTTCTTT.